This T cell receptor (beta chain) was captured in a study of blood T cell repertoires in COVID-19. Whole-study context: From T cells, B-cell-depleted T cells, or PBMCs came the material, which was cDNA or gDNA.

In the original processing: It was from reference gene primer amplification that nucleated cell counts were estimated. TCRdb keeps only in-frame clones here, not all; method: immunoSEQ multiplex PCR. That table is the source of V, J and clone size, and D and trimming were worked out from the DNA. The sample holds some 270,000 clones; about nine tenths are singletons and the top ten take roughly 8%. Germline-derived CDR1 and CDR2 are SGHTA and FQGTGA. This CDR3 is 13 amino acids long. V was clipped by 5 bases and J by 8 bases; unmatched bases: 3. The sequencing input was peripheral blood. The source of this sequence is a man aged 35 to 55 with active or convalescent COVID-19. V gene TRBV7-3 combines with J gene TRBJ2-1; the match to TRBD2 covers 10 bases. Here the CDR3 reads CASSLAGDYEQFF. CDR3 nucleotide sequence: TGTGCCAGCAGCCTAGCGGGGGACTATGAGCAGTTCTTC. Filled out from reference TRBV7-3 and TRBJ2-1, the complete variable domain reads GAGVSQTPSNKVTEKGKYVELRCDPISGHTALYWYRQSLGQGPEFLIYFQGTGAADDSGLPNDRFFAVRPEGSVSTLKIQRTERGDSAVYLCASSLAGDYEQFFGPGTRLTVL.